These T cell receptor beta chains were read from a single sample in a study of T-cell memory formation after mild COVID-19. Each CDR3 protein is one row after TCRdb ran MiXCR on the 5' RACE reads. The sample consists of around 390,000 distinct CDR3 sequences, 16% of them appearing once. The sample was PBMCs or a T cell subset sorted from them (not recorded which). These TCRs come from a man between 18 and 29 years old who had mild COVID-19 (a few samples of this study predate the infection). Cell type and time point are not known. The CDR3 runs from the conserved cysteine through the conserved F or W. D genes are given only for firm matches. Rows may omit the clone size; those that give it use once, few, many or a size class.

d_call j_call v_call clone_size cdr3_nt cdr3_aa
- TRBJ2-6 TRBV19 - TGTGCCAGTAGTGGTGTTGGACAGAGAAGCTCTGGGGCCAACGTCCTGACTTTC CASSGVGQRSSGANVLTF
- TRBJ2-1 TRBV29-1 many TGCAGCGTGGGATTGAATGAGCAGTTCTTC CSVGLNEQFF
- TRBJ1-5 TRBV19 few TGTGCCAGTAGGGTTGTTGGTTTGAGGAATCAGCCCCAGCATTTT CASRVVGLRNQPQHF
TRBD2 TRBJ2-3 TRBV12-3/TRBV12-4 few TGTGCCAGCGCTACTAGCGGGGGGATTGCTGGCACAGATACGCAGTATTTT CASATSGGIAGTDTQYF
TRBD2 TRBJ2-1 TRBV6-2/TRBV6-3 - TGTGCCAGCAGACCGCTAGCGGGGGGACGCCACTATGAGCAGTTCTTC CASRPLAGGRHYEQFF
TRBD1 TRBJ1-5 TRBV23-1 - TGCGCCAGCAGTCAATCGGACAGGGAGCCCGATCAGCCCCAGCATTTT CASSQSDREPDQPQHF
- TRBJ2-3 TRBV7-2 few TGTGCCAGCAGCCCCGACCCGCCCTTGACGCAGTATTTT CASSPDPPLTQYF
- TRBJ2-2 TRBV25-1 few TGTGCCAGCAGTATGAACGAAAAAAACACCGGGGAGCTGTTTTTT CASSMNEKNTGELFF
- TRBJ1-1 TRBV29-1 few TGCAGCGTCGCAAGCCGGACTGGAGCTTTCTTT CSVASRTGAFF
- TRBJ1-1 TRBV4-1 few TGCGCCAGCAGCCAAGGGTCAGGGGACGCGGGGGCTGAAGCTTTCTTT CASSQGSGDAGAEAFF
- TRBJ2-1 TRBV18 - TGTGCCAGCTCACCCCGACAGGTTAGGAGTGAGCAGTTCTTC CASSPRQVRSEQFF
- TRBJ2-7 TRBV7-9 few TGTGCCAGCAGCGACGGGTCTCCCTACGAGCAGTACTTC CASSDGSPYEQYF
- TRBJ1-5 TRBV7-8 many TGTGCCAGCAGCAACCGGGACGGAAGCAATCAGCCCCAGCATTTT CASSNRDGSNQPQHF
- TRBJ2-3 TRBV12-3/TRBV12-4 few TGTGCCAGCGATCAGGGGTCCTTGAGGGAAGATACGCAGTATTTT CASDQGSLREDTQYF
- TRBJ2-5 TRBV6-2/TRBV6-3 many TGTGCCAGCAGTTCATCGGGTCCGGCAGAGACCCAGTACTTC CASSSSGPAETQYF
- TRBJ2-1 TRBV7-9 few TGTGCCAGCAGAACGACAGTAGGGAATGAGCAGTTCTTC CASRTTVGNEQFF
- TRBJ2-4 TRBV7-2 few TGTGCCAGCAGCTTAAATCCAGGGCTAGCCAAAAACATTCAGTACTTC CASSLNPGLAKNIQYF
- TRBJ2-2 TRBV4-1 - TGCGCCAGCAGCCCCGACGGGGAGCTGTTTTTT CASSPDGELFF
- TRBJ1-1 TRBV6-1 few TGTGCCAGCAGTGAAGTGACTGCTCCCAGAATCTTT CASSEVTAPRIF
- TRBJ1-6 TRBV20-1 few TGCAGTGCTAGAGAGTTGGGCGGGGGTTCACCCCTCCACTTT CSARELGGGSPLHF
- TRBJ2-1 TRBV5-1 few TGCGCCAGCAGCTTGTCAGATTACAATGAGCAGTTCTTC CASSLSDYNEQFF
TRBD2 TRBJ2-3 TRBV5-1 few TGCGCCAGCAGCTTTGGCGGGGGGCCGCGGGGAGATACGCAGTATTTT CASSFGGGPRGDTQYF
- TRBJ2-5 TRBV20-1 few TGCAGTGCTCCGGGACGAACCCTGGAGACCCAGTACTTC CSAPGRTLETQYF
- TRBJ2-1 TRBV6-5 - TGTGCCAGCAGCCCGGGCAGGGTCCTACGAAATGAGCAGTTCTTC CASSPGRVLRNEQFF
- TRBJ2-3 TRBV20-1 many TGCAGTGCTGGGGAGGCAGGCACAGATACGCAGTATTTT CSAGEAGTDTQYF
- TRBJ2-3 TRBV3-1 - TGTGCCAGCAGCCAAGTTGGCGGGCCCACAGATACGCAGTATTTT CASSQVGGPTDTQYF
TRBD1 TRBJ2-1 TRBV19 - TGTGCCAGTAGTATCGGCAGACAGGGGGCGGGATACAATGAGCAGTTCTTC CASSIGRQGAGYNEQFF
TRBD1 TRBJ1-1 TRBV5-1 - TGCGCCAGCAGCTCGTACAGGGGGAGCACTGAAGCTTTCTTT CASSSYRGSTEAFF
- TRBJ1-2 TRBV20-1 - TGCAGTGCTATGGACAGCGAGCGCTACACCTTC CSAMDSERYTF
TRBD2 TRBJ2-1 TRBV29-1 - TGCAGCGGGATACTCGGGACTAGCGGGATATATGAGCAGTTCTTC CSGILGTSGIYEQFF
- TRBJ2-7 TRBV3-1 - TGTGCCAGCAGCCAAGAGGGCGTGGACGAGCAGTACTTC CASSQEGVDEQYF